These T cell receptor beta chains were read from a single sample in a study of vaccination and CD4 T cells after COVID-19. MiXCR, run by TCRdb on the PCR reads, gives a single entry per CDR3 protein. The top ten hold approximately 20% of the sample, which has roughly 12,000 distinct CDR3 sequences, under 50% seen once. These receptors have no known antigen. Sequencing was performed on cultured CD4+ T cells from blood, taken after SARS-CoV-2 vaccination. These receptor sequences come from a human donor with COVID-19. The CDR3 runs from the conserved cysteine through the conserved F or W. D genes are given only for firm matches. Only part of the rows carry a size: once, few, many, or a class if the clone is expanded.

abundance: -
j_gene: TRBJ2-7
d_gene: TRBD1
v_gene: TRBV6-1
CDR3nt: TGTGCCAGCAGCCCTACTCTAAGACAGGGTTACGAGCAGTACTTC
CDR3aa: CASSPTLRQGYEQYF

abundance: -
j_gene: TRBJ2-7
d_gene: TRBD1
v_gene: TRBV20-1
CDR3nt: TGCAGTGCTAGCGGAATAAGGGGGCCAGGGACCTACGAGCAGTACTTC
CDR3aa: CSASGIRGPGTYEQYF

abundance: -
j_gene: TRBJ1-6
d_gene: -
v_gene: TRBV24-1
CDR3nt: TGTGCCACCAGTGCAAATCATAATTCACCCCTCCACTTT
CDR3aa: CATSANHNSPLHF

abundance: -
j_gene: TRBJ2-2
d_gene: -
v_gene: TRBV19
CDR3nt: TGTGCCAGTAGTATAGATCGCGCCCTTCCCCATTCTGGGGAGCTGTTTTTT
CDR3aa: CASSIDRALPHSGELFF

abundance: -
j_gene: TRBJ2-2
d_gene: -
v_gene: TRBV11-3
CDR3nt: TGTGCCAGCAGCAGAAGCAGCGGTTTCGCGAACACCGGGGAGCTGTTTTTT
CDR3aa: CASSRSSGFANTGELFF

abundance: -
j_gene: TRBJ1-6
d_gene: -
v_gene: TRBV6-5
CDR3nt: TGTGCCAGCAGTTACGACGGGAATTCACCCCTCCACTTT
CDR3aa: CASSYDGNSPLHF

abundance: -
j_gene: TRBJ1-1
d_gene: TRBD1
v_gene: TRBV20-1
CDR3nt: TGCAGTGCTATGACAGGGAGGGACATGAACACTGAAGCTTTCTTT
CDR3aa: CSAMTGRDMNTEAFF

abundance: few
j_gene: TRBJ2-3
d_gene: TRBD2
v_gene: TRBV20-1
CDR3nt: TGCAGTGCTAGAGATTCGTCGCGGGGGGGCCCCAGCACAGATACGCAGTATTTT
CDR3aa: CSARDSSRGGPSTDTQYF

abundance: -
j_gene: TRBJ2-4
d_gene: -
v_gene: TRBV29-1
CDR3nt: TGCAGCGTTGGAACAGGGACCAAAAACATTCAGTACTTC
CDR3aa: CSVGTGTKNIQYF

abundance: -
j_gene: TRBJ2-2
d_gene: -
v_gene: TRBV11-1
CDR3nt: TGTGCCAGCAGCTTAGGGTTTGGTCCTGGCGGGGAGCTGTTTTTT
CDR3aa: CASSLGFGPGGELFF

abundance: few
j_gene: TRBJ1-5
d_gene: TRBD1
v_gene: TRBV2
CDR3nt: TGTGCCAGCACCGTTACAGGTCAGGGGGAGCCCCAGCATTTT
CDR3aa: CASTVTGQGEPQHF

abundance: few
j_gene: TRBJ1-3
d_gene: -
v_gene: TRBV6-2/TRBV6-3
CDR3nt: TGTGCCAGCAGCGCATCAGCGGCAGGTGGAAACACCATATATTTT
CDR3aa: CASSASAAGGNTIYF

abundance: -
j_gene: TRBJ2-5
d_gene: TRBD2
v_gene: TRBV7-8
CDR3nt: TGTGCCAGCAGCTTGGGACTAGCGGGGGAGTTTGGGACCCAGTACTTC
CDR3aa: CASSLGLAGEFGTQYF

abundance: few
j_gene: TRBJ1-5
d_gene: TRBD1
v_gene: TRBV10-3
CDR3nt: TGTGCCATCAGTGACCGGGACAGGAGACACAATCAGCCCCAGCATTTT
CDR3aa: CAISDRDRRHNQPQHF

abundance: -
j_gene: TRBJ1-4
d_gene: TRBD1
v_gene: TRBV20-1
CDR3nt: TGCAGTGCTAGTCTTTTGGGACAGGGATCTAATGAAAAACTGTTTTTT
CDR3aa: CSASLLGQGSNEKLFF

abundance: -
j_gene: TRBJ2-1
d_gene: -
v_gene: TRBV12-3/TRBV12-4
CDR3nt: TGTGCCAGCAGTTTAGCCCGGTCATACACCCACAATGAGCAGTTCTTC
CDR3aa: CASSLARSYTHNEQFF

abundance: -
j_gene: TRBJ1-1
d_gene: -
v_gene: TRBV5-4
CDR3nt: TGTGCCAGCAGCCATCCTAACACTGAAGCTTTCTTT
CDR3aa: CASSHPNTEAFF

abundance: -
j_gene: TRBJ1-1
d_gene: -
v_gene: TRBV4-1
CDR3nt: TGCGCCAGCAGCCAAGCGGGACGGATGGACACTGAAGCTTTCTTT
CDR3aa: CASSQAGRMDTEAFF